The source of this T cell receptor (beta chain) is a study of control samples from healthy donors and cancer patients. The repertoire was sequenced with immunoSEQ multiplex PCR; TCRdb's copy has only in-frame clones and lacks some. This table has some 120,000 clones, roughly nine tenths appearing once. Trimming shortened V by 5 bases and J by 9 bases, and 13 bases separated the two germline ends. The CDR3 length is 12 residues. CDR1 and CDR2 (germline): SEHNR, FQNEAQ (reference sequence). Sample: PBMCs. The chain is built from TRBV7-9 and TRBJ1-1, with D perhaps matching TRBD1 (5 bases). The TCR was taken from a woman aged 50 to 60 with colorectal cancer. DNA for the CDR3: TGTGCCAGCAGCCCAAGCGACAGTAAAGCTTTCTTT. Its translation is CASSPSDSKAFF.